This passage covers 30 T cell receptor beta chains from one sample sequenced in a study of graft-versus-host responses after intestinal transplantation. Antigen specificity for these receptors is unknown. Sequencing was performed with immunoSEQ multiplex PCR; in TCRdb, only in-frame clones are kept and a portion is missing. Of tens of thousands of clones in the sample, under 90% were seen once. Sequencing used unstimulated CD4+ T cells sorted from spleen or lymph node cells, obtained before transplant. These receptors were taken from a human donor who was the organ donor for an intestinal transplant.

The rearrangement joins TRBV2 to TRBJ2-5; TRBD2 agrees at 9 bases. This CDR3 contains 16 residues. V lost 2 bases to trimming and J lost 5 bases; unmatched junction nucleotides: 9. Germline lookup yields CDR1 SNHLY and CDR2 FYNNEI. The CDR3 protein is CASSEYSGGQGETQYF. The CDR3 DNA reads TGTGCCAGCAGTGAATATAGCGGGGGCCAGGGGGAGACCCAGTACTTC.

The chain couples TRBV28 to TRBJ1-2, with unresolved D. Germline CDR1 is MDHEN and CDR2 is SYDVKM. Between the trimmed V and J ends, which lost 3 bases and 2 bases, there was a span of 13 bases. This CDR3 has 15 residues. CDR3 region: CASSFLPTSNYGYTF. Here the CDR3 DNA reads TGTGCCAGCAGTTTCCTCCCCACATCAAACTATGGCTACACCTTC.

The J gene is TRBJ2-2, the V gene TRBV27; 7 bases align to TRBD1. The CDR3 loop spans 15 amino acids. V was clipped by 2 bases and J by 1 base; unmatched bases: 1. The V gene's germline CDR1 is MNHEY and CDR2 SMNVEV (reference sequence). The CDR3 DNA follows: TGTGCCAGCAGTTTACGACAGGGGAACACCGGGGAGCTGTTTTTT. It translates to CASSLRQGNTGELFF.

The chain couples TRBV27 to TRBJ1-1; maybe TRBD1 (5 bases). The germline V gene has CDR1 MNHEY and CDR2 SMNVEV (reference sequence). CDR3 length: 15 residues. Trimming pared 2 bases from V and 0 bases from J, leaving 10 bases between. The CDR3: CASSLLGALNTEAFF. CDR3 bases: TGTGCCAGCAGTTTACTTGGGGCTCTGAACACTGAAGCTTTCTTT.

This clone was picked up a small number of times. The CDR3 nucleotides are TGTGCCAGCAGCTTAGCGCTGGGGACAGTGGGCGAAAAACTGTTTTTT. This sequence encodes CASSLALGTVGEKLFF. The rearrangement uses TRBV7-2 and TRBJ1-4, with 7 positions matching TRBD1. The ends lost 0 bases at V and 8 bases at J; junction bases unmatched: 9. Germline CDR1 SGHTA, CDR2 FQGNSA. The CDR3 loop spans 16 amino acids.

The V and J genes are TRBV30 and TRBJ1-1; 8 bases are a match to TRBD1. Germline CDR1 and CDR2: GTSNPN and SVGIG (reference sequence). V lost 3 bases, J lost 2 bases, and 8 bases stayed unmatched. CDR3 length: 15 amino acids. This CDR3 reads CAWRPPGQENTEAFF. The DNA of the CDR3 is TGTGCCTGGAGGCCTCCGGGACAGGAAAACACTGAAGCTTTCTTT.

The rearrangement links TRBV30 to TRBJ2-1; D gene ambiguous. V lost 4 bases and J lost 4, with 5 bases in between. Germline assignment: CDR1 GTSNPN and CDR2 SVGIG (reference sequence). There are 11 residues in the CDR3. The CDR3 nucleotides are TGTGCCTGGAAGCCATACAATGAGCAGTTCTTC. It translates to CAWKPYNEQFF.

The J gene is TRBJ1-2, the V gene TRBV20-1, with D perhaps TRBD1 (5 bases). The germline V and J ends were trimmed by 6 bases and 11 bases, with 13 bases remaining between them. Per germline, CDR1 DFQATT and CDR2 SNEGSKA (reference sequence). The length of the CDR3 is 10 residues. CDR3 bases: TGCAGTGCGGCAGGGTTCGGGTACACCTTC. Translated: CSAAGFGYTF.

The chain joins TRBV29-1 to TRBJ1-1, with a possible D match to TRBD1 (5 bases). The CDR3 is 13 amino acids. Trimming took off 7 bases at V and 3 bases at J, with 15 bases between the two ends. Germline values: CDR1 SQVTM, CDR2 ANQGSEA. CDR3 sequence reads: CSGRWARDTEAFF. The CDR3 bases are TGCAGCGGGCGGTGGGCCAGGGACACTGAAGCTTTCTTT.

This clone was observed a handful of times. The J gene is TRBJ2-3, the V gene TRBV7-2; 9 bases match TRBD1. J was trimmed by 6 bases and V by 4 bases; bases with no gene match: 5. The CDR3 totals 14 residues. CDR1 and CDR2 (germline): SGHTA, FQGNSA. DNA of the CDR3: TGTGCCAGCAGCTCACAGGGGGCAAGCGATACGCAGTATTTT. Its protein product is CASSSQGASDTQYF.

The chain's CDR3 is CATSRRPPQGVGTYEQYV. DNA of the CDR3: TGTGCCACCAGCAGACGCCCACCACAGGGGGTAGGGACCTACGAGCAGTACGTC. The V call is TRBV15, the J call TRBJ2-7, with 8 nucleotides matching TRBD1. The CDR3 runs to 18 residues. After removal of 2 bases from V and 2 bases from J, the junction contained 14 bases not matched to a gene. The germline V gene encodes CDR1 LNHNV and CDR2 YYDKDF (reference sequence).

The chain combines TRBV11-3 with TRBJ1-1, with TRBD1 matching over 8 bases. Unmatched junction bases numbered 8, after V lost 11 bases and J lost 0 bases. From germline, CDR1 is SGHNT and CDR2 YENEEA. This CDR3 has 14 residues. As DNA, the CDR3 is TGTGCCGTTAACAGGGGGGCGATGAACACTGAAGCTTTCTTT. It encodes CAVNRGAMNTEAFF.

J is TRBJ2-5 and V is TRBV5-6; tentative D call: TRBD1 (6 bases). CDR1 SGHDT and CDR2 YYEEEE come from the germline V gene. The CDR3 runs 14 residues. The V end was cut by 3 bases, the J end by 11 bases, with 20 bases between. CDR3 in DNA: TGTGCCAGCAGCTGGTCCGGGACACCCCCCTCTCAGTACTTC. Its translation: CASSWSGTPPSQYF. Looking up the rest from reference TRBV5-6 and TRBJ2-5 gives the full variable domain: DAGVTQSPTHLIKTRGQQVTLRCSPKSGHDTVSWYQQALGQGPQFIFQYYEEEERQRGNFPDRFSGHQFPNYSSELNVNALLLGDSALYLCASSWSGTPPSQYFGPGTRLLVL.

This clone is a singleton in its sample. V usage is TRBV19 and J usage is TRBJ2-1; a possible D gene is TRBD2 (6 bases). The CDR3 runs 16 residues. Germline V gene lookup returns CDR1 LNHDA and CDR2 SQIVND (reference sequence). V was trimmed by 7 bases and J by 4 bases, leaving 20 bases between them. Written as DNA, the CDR3 is TGTGCCAGTACCCAGGACGGGGGTAGGGTATACAATGAGCAGTTCTTC. Residues: CASTQDGGRVYNEQFF.

The V gene is TRBV28, the J gene TRBJ1-4; unclear D gene. The length of the CDR3 is 15 residues. Trimming removed 3 bases at V and 2 bases at J, with 10 bases between. The germline CDR1 and CDR2 sequences are MDHEN and SYDVKM. The CDR3 loop reads CASSFRLSTNEKLFF. The CDR3 bases are TGTGCCAGCAGTTTTCGACTCTCGACTAATGAAAAACTGTTTTTT.

This chain links TRBV7-8 with TRBJ1-2, with 7 positions matching TRBD1. Germline V gene sequence: CDR1 SGHVS, CDR2 FQNEAQ. This CDR3 is 18 amino acids long. After removal of 0 bases from V and 0 bases from J, the junction contained 10 bases not matched to a gene. The CDR3: CASSLARIDREPNYGYTF. The CDR3 nucleotides read TGTGCCAGCAGCTTAGCGCGGATTGACAGGGAGCCTAACTATGGCTACACCTTC.

The chain has TRBV14 and TRBJ1-1; 8 bases are shared with TRBD1. Per the germline V gene, CDR1 is SGHDN and CDR2 is FVKESK. The CDR3 spans 18 residues. V lost 0 bases and J lost 4; bases outside the gene matches: 13. The CDR3: CASSQDQGRTGWSTEAFF. The CDR3 DNA sequence: TGTGCCAGCAGCCAAGATCAGGGGAGGACAGGGTGGAGCACTGAAGCTTTCTTT.

The V gene is TRBV30, the J gene TRBJ1-2; D is unclear. The CDR3 is made up of 13 amino acids. V was clipped by 3 bases and J by 4 bases, with 12 bases between them. Germline CDR1 GTSNPN, CDR2 SVGIG (reference sequence). The CDR3 is CAWRSPNGYGYTF. The CDR3 nucleotides read TGTGCCTGGAGGAGTCCCAACGGCTATGGCTACACCTTC.

This chain joins TRBV15 and TRBJ2-5; TRBD1 matches at 7 bases. The ends lost 0 bases at V and 2 bases at J; junction bases unmatched: 3. The CDR3 is made up of 15 amino acids. Looked up from germline, CDR1 is LNHNV and CDR2 is YYDKDF (reference sequence). The CDR3 spells CATSRDMGQQETQYF. The CDR3, as DNA: TGTGCCACCAGCAGAGATATGGGACAGCAAGAGACCCAGTACTTC.

The sample holds a few counts of this clone. The chain combines TRBV4-2 with TRBJ2-4; the match to TRBD2 covers 8 bases. With 0 bases clipped from V and 8 bases from J, the junction kept 9 bases outside the gene matches. Germline V gene sequence: CDR1 LGHNA, CDR2 YNFKEQ. The CDR3 has 16 amino acids. The CDR3 DNA follows: TGTGCCAGCAGCCAAGAGAACGACGGGGGGGTCGACATTCAGTACTTC. This translates into CASSQENDGGVDIQYF.

CDR3 in DNA: TGTGCCAGCAGCCCTCTAGCGGGGCTGAGGACCACAGATACGCAGTATTTT. Its protein is CASSPLAGLRTTDTQYF. This sequence joins TRBV5-4 and TRBJ2-3; 9 bases line up with TRBD2. CDR1 SGHNT and CDR2 YYREEE come from the germline V gene (reference sequence). V lost 4 bases, J lost 2 bases, and 11 bases stayed unmatched. This CDR3 comprises 17 residues.

This chain uses TRBV5-1 with TRBJ1-1, with 7 bases fitting TRBD1. Germline V CDR1 and CDR2: SGHRS, YFSETQ. The CDR3 has 15 amino acids. Germline trimming cut 4 bases from V and 2 bases from J; bases unmatched to any gene: 8. CDR3 sequence (DNA): TGCGCCAGCAGCGCGGACAGGTGGGAAAACACTGAAGCTTTCTTT. Translating it yields CASSADRWENTEAFF.

The chain couples TRBV28 to TRBJ2-7; TRBD2 aligns across 9 bases. This CDR3 has 15 amino acids. The junction had 7 bases not matched to a gene; V was cut back by 5 bases and J by 2 bases. Per germline, CDR1 MDHEN and CDR2 SYDVKM. CDR3 loop: CASSPQAGGPYEQYV. CDR3 DNA: TGTGCCAGCAGTCCCCAAGCGGGGGGACCCTACGAGCAGTACGTC.

This rearrangement joins TRBV2 to TRBJ2-5, with 8 bases lining up with TRBD1. Germline V gene sequence: CDR1 SNHLY, CDR2 FYNNEI. V shed 4 bases, J shed 5 bases, and the junction held 3 bases outside the gene matches. This CDR3 comprises 13 residues. This chain's CDR3 is CASSGQGIETQYF. The DNA of the CDR3 is TGTGCCAGCAGTGGACAGGGGATCGAGACCCAGTACTTC. The full variable domain, in which reference TRBV2 and TRBJ2-5 provide the parts outside the CDR3, is EPEVTQTPSHQVTQMGQEVILRCVPISNHLYFYWYRQILGQKVEFLVSFYNNEISEKSEIFDDQFSVERPDGSNFTLKIRSTKLEDSAMYFCASSGQGIETQYFGPGTRLLVL.

The CDR3 DNA follows: TGTGCCAGTACCCCTAGGTCCACTTCATTCAATCAGCCCCAGCATTTT. This translates into CASTPRSTSFNQPQHF. The chain joins TRBV19 to TRBJ1-5; D is ambiguous. The CDR3 runs 16 residues. The V gene lost 7 bases and the J gene lost 3 bases, with 19 bases spanning the gap. In germline, CDR1 is LNHDA, CDR2 SQIVND (reference sequence).

This clone was seen a handful of times. The V call is TRBV19, the J call TRBJ2-3; 8 nucleotides match TRBD2. Germline trimming cut 4 bases from V and 2 bases from J; bases unmatched to any gene: 5. Germline CDR1 is LNHDA and CDR2 is SQIVND (reference sequence). The CDR3 covers 15 residues. CDR3 amino acids: CASSTRAGDTDTQYF. CDR3 coding DNA: TGTGCCAGTAGTACTCGAGCGGGGGACACAGATACGCAGTATTTT.

This rearrangement joins TRBV6-4 to TRBJ1-6; D gene unclear. Germline assignment: CDR1 MRHNA and CDR2 SNTAGT. V lost 3 bases, J lost 7 bases, and 7 bases lay in between. This CDR3 is 13 amino acids long. The CDR3 is CASSEAVNSPLHF. The CDR3 region has the DNA TGTGCCAGCAGTGAGGCAGTCAATTCACCCCTCCACTTT.

The rearrangement uses TRBV14 and TRBJ1-2, with D unresolved. Looked up from germline, CDR1 is SGHDN and CDR2 is FVKESK. The germline V and J ends were trimmed by 1 base and 0 bases, with 12 bases remaining between them. This CDR3 has 16 residues. In DNA, the CDR3 is TGTGCCAGCAGCCAAGTCACCGGGAAGTCTAACTATGGCTACACCTTC. It codes for CASSQVTGKSNYGYTF.

This clone showed up just once. The rearrangement joins TRBV7-2 to TRBJ1-1, with D unclear. V was shortened by 3 bases and J by 1 base, with 6 bases between the two germline ends. Germline V gives CDR1 SGHTA, CDR2 FQGNSA. This CDR3 is 13 amino acids long. The CDR3 spells CASSFKKNTEAFF. The CDR3 coding sequence is TGTGCCAGCAGCTTTAAAAAGAACACTGAAGCTTTCTTT.

This chain joins TRBV6-6 and TRBJ1-1; 7 bases match TRBD1. Germline loops: CDR1 MNHNY, CDR2 SVGAGI (reference sequence). CDR3 length: 14 amino acids. The V segment lost 7 bases and the J segment 3 bases; nucleotides outside the gene matches: 8. CDR3 region: CASTVTGRYTEAFF. The CDR3 bases are TGTGCCAGCACCGTGACAGGGCGATACACTGAAGCTTTCTTT.